Here is one TCR beta chain with its context. There is no known antigen for this receptor. The sample holds no much larger clone one base away, and base qualities are not on file. In the prospective study, participants were about 18 to 100 years old, resided in about two dozen geographic areas of the United States, and were enrolled through a virtual design. Cohort assignment in the prospective study relied on participant-reported clinical history from a screening survey and a study questionnaire. ImmuneRACE Cohort 3 recovered participants were defined by two consecutive negative NP/OP PCR tests, healthcare professional clearance, or symptom resolution. In the prospective study, mobile phlebotomists collected whole blood, serum and a nasopharyngeal or oropharyngeal swab from each participant. Over a roughly 2-month period, participants in the prospective study had the option of providing additional blood draws and questionnaires. Before DNA extraction, prospective study blood samples were shipped either frozen or at room temperature.

These data come from a study of blood T cell repertoires in COVID-19 (TCRdb year 2020). Study-wide context: Collaborator samples came from the United States, Italy and Spain and covered acute and convalescent phases of COVID-19. Deeply sampled blood TCRbeta repertoires from subjects exposed to, actively infected with, or recovered from COVID-19 were included in the dataset. The repertoires were released in a freely available public database intended as a resource for research on the immune response to SARS-CoV-2. The samples were drawn from the first 160 participants of the ongoing ImmuneRACE study and from 1,200 or so subjects provided by 6 global collaborators. Sample metadata almost always included a de-identified subject ID, COVID-19 status, age in years and sex. HLA class I and class II types, where available, came from metadata supplied by the sample provider rather than from assay-based typing. The material from the prospective study consisted of cDNA or gDNA derived from T cells, B-cell-depleted T cells, or PBMCs. The investigation overall reported the following: The amount of clinical and demographic metadata varied by source and participant and was provided uncurated.

For CDR1 and CDR2, the germline V gene lists SGHTA and FQGNSA. The CDR3 runs 13 amino acids, cysteine and phenylalanine included. The CDR3 DNA has 39 bases and is translated from base 1. V gives up 4 bases and J gives up 4 bases, and the segment between their germline ends measures 9 bases. TCRbeta CDR3 regions were amplified from genomic DNA using the immunoSEQ Assay, a bias-controlled multiplex PCR. The authors' pipeline ran thus. Nucleated cell counts per sample were estimated from amplification of reference gene primers within the assay. To quantify the absolute abundance of each unique TCRbeta CDR3 rearrangement, sequence reads were collapsed and filtered. For each sample, productive Simpson clonality was calculated by taking the square root of Simpson's diversity index across productive rearrangements. TCRdb mirrors the immuneACCESS table, restricted to in-frame sequences. Some clones are absent from its copies; in checked studies, under half trace to an unresolved V gene, and the reason for the others is unknown. The DNA gave D and trimming, while V, J and clone size come from that table. The sample table contains 250,000 to 350,000 clones; only one count was recorded for 88% of them. Just under 1% of the sample is held by the ten biggest clonotypes.

This sequence uses TRBV7-2 and TRBJ2-3; the D gene is perhaps TRBD1, from 6 matching bases. This receptor was taken from a woman younger than 45 who had recovered from COVID-19. Sequenced input: PBMCs or T cells enriched from blood (not recorded which). The CDR3 here reads CASSSGQPDTQYF. The base sequence is TGTGCCAGCAGCTCCGGACAGCCAGATACGCAGTATTTT.